The following is a T cell receptor (beta chain) sequence with its context. Its antigen has not been determined. Within one base of it there is no much larger clone, and no base qualities were kept. The immunoSEQ Assay, a bias-controlled multiplex PCR, was used to amplify TCRbeta CDR3 regions from genomic DNA. In the source study's methods: Within the assay, amplification of reference gene primers was used to estimate how many nucleated cells each sample contained. Sequence reads were collapsed and filtered to measure the absolute abundance of every unique TCRbeta CDR3 rearrangement. For each sample, productive Simpson clonality was calculated by taking the square root of Simpson's diversity index across productive rearrangements. This immuneACCESS table, as held by TCRdb, lists in-frame sequences with V and J called but not all clones. Of the missing ones, under half trace to an unresolved V gene in checked studies; the others have no known cause. That table gives V, J and clone size, and the DNA gave D and trimming. This sample gives 110,000 to 150,000 clones in total; 70% to 85% of them show up just once. 5.5% to 8% of the sample lies in the top ten.

The data originate from a study of blood T cell repertoires in COVID-19 (dated by TCRdb to about 2020). General notes on the study: Samples covering the acute and convalescent phases of COVID-19 were provided by collaborators in the United States, Italy and Spain. Where HLA class I and class II types were available, the types were taken from metadata supplied by the sample provider, not from assay-based typing. Samples came from the ongoing ImmuneRACE study (first 160 participants) plus 1,254 subjects from 6 global collaborators. Subjects who had been exposed to COVID-19, were actively infected with it, or had recovered from it provided the deeply sampled blood TCRbeta repertoires that made up the dataset. The material from the prospective study consisted of cDNA or gDNA derived from T cells, B-cell-depleted T cells, or PBMCs. A freely available public database, intended as a resource for researchers studying the immune response to SARS-CoV-2, is where the repertoires were released. The sample metadata nearly always contained a de-identified subject ID, COVID-19 status, age in years and sex.

CDR1 and CDR2, looked up from the germline V gene, are MNHEY and SVGAGI. The CDR3 covers 15 residues, taking in both the cysteine and the phenylalanine. Just CDR3 DNA is preserved here, 45 bases in frame from base 1. V and J lose 7 bases and 1 base, and a span of 15 bases separates them. Whole blood was collected in K2EDTA tubes by collaborating institutions according to the institutions' own protocols. For TCRbeta analysis, collaborators shipped samples as frozen whole blood, isolated PBMCs, or DNA extracted from either of those sample types. Summary of the overall study and its limitations: Clinical and demographic metadata were provided uncurated, with the amount varying by source and participant.

This clonotype was sampled from a human donor in a cohort sampled during active COVID-19. This sequence uses TRBV6-5 and TRBJ2-3; tentative D gene TRBD2, with 6 bases matching. Source material: peripheral blood. The CDR3 has the sequence CASKPDGGGTDTQYF. The nucleotide sequence reads as follows: TGTGCCAGCAAACCCGATGGAGGGGGCACAGATACGCAGTATTTT.